The 11 T cell receptor beta chains below were found in one sample sequenced in a study of low-dose radiotherapy and immunotherapy resistance in tumors. Time point denoted: after trial treatment. The treatment: LDRT plus nivolumab, ipilimumab, low-dose cyclophosphamide and aspirin (RACIN trial). cDNA synthesis used a TRAV/TRBV-specific primer set for both chains. The authors ran about 21 PCR cycles to amplify TCRs with a constant-region primer and V-primer adapter. MiXCR was run by TCRdb on the reads, yielding one entry per CDR3 protein. The table includes tens of thousands of distinct CDR3 sequences, 20% to 25% detected once. The sample was PBMCs, taken after low-dose radiotherapy plus immunotherapy. These receptor sequences come from a female donor with ovarian cancer.

In its sample, this clonotype was seen a few times. CDR3 sequence reads: CSVATAISSTDTQYF. The CDR3 DNA follows: TGCAGCGTTGCTACAGCGATCTCTAGCACAGATACGCAGTATTTT. The chain joins TRBV29-1 to TRBJ2-3, with D unresolved. Germline V gene sequence: CDR1 SQVTM, CDR2 ANQGSEA. The CDR3 length is 15 residues. V was trimmed by 4 bases and J by 0 bases, leaving 14 bases between them.

This chain connects TRBV30 to TRBJ1-5; unclear D gene. Trimming took off 0 bases at V and 2 bases at J, with 17 bases between the two ends. This CDR3 is 17 amino acids long. Germline CDR1 GTSNPN, CDR2 SVGIG (reference sequence). CDR3 loop: CAWSVLGVGRGNQPQHF. CDR3 sequence (DNA): TGTGCCTGGAGTGTACTTGGGGTGGGGAGAGGCAATCAGCCCCAGCATTTT.

This clonotype has ten or more counts. This chain uses TRBV24-1 with TRBJ1-2, with 12 bases aligning to TRBD1. CDR3 size: 17 residues. V was clipped by 2 bases and J by 8 bases; unmatched bases: 11. Per germline, CDR1 KGHDR and CDR2 SFDVKD. The CDR3 here is CATSDSGQGAITRGYTF. As DNA, the CDR3 is TGTGCCACCAGTGATTCGGGACAGGGGGCGATTACTAGAGGCTACACCTTC.

Regarding this clonotype: The junction and the germline gene differ at one end; a read error may be behind it. The CDR3 nucleotides are TGTGCTAGCAGCGCCTCTAGCGGGGGTTCTTCCGAGCAGTACTTC. As protein: CASSASSGGSSEQYF. The chain is built from TRBV7-7 and TRBJ2-7; 10 bases agree with TRBD2. Germline CDR1 and CDR2: SSHAT and FNYEAQ (reference sequence). This CDR3 region has 15 residues.

This clonotype was counted many times. This CDR3 reads CASRRDSGGDTQYF. CDR3 DNA sequence: TGTGCCAGCCGACGGGATAGCGGGGGGGATACGCAGTATTTT. The chain is built from TRBV10-3 and TRBJ2-3, with 10 nucleotides matching TRBD2. CDR1 is ENHRY, CDR2 SYGVKD, per germline. J gave up 6 bases and V 10 bases, and 10 bases lay outside the gene matches. The CDR3 runs 14 residues.

This chain links TRBV6-1 with TRBJ1-1; 7 nucleotides match TRBD1. In germline, CDR1 is MNHNS, CDR2 SASEGT. After removal of 4 bases from V and 1 base from J, the junction contained 6 bases not matched to a gene. The CDR3 loop spans 15 amino acids. The CDR3 DNA reads as TGTGCCAGCAGTGTAGGGACAGTCCCGAACACTGAAGCTTTCTTT. Translation: CASSVGTVPNTEAFF.

This chain links TRBV7-9 with TRBJ1-2, with 12 bases identical to TRBD1. V shed 8 bases, J shed 8 bases, and the junction held 9 bases outside the gene matches. The CDR3 length is 14 residues. Germline-derived CDR1 and CDR2 are SEHNR and FQNEAQ (reference sequence). The CDR3 loop is CASASSGQGAGYTF. CDR3 DNA sequence: TGTGCCAGCGCCTCCTCGGGACAGGGGGCCGGCTACACCTTC.

A word on this clonotype: A much larger clone lies a single base off, so this may be a read error. For the CDR3, the DNA is TGTGCCAGCTCACCTTGGGACAGGATCATGAACACTGAAGCTTTCTTT. It yields the protein CASSPWDRIMNTEAFF. The V and J genes are TRBV18 and TRBJ1-1; TRBD1 agrees at 8 bases. V lost 3 bases to trimming and J lost 0 bases; unmatched junction nucleotides: 6. This CDR3 contains 16 residues. Germline CDR1 and CDR2: KGHSH and LQKENI.

This clonotype was seen repeatedly, ten times or more. The chain carries TRBV12-3 or TRBV12-4 and TRBJ2-1, with 10 bases matching TRBD2. The trim removed 2 bases at V and 7 bases at J, leaving 8 bases unmatched. This CDR3 has 16 amino acids. The CDR3 DNA follows: TGTGCCAGCAGTTTAACAGCGGGGGGGCCCGTGAATGAGCAGTTCTTC. This encodes CASSLTAGGPVNEQFF.

This clonotype was detected only once. The CDR3 DNA sequence: TGTGCCAGCAGCTTAGATTATTCTGGGACTCGTGAAAAACTGTTTTTT. It specifies CASSLDYSGTREKLFF. The V call is TRBV11-2, the J call TRBJ1-4; a possible D gene is TRBD1 (5 bases). V was clipped by 0 bases and J by 7 bases, with 15 bases between them. CDR3 length equals 16 residues. Germline V CDR1 and CDR2: SGHAT, FQNNGV.

J is TRBJ2-7 and V is TRBV4-2, with TRBD1 matching 9 bases. Losses at the gene ends were 4 bases for V and 6 bases for J; bases not matched to a gene: 7. This CDR3 is 14 amino acids long. Germline V gene data show CDR1 as LGHNA and CDR2 as YNFKEQ. CDR3 in amino acids: CASSPGQGDAEQYF. As DNA, the CDR3 is TGTGCCAGCAGCCCGGGACAGGGCGATGCCGAGCAGTACTTC.